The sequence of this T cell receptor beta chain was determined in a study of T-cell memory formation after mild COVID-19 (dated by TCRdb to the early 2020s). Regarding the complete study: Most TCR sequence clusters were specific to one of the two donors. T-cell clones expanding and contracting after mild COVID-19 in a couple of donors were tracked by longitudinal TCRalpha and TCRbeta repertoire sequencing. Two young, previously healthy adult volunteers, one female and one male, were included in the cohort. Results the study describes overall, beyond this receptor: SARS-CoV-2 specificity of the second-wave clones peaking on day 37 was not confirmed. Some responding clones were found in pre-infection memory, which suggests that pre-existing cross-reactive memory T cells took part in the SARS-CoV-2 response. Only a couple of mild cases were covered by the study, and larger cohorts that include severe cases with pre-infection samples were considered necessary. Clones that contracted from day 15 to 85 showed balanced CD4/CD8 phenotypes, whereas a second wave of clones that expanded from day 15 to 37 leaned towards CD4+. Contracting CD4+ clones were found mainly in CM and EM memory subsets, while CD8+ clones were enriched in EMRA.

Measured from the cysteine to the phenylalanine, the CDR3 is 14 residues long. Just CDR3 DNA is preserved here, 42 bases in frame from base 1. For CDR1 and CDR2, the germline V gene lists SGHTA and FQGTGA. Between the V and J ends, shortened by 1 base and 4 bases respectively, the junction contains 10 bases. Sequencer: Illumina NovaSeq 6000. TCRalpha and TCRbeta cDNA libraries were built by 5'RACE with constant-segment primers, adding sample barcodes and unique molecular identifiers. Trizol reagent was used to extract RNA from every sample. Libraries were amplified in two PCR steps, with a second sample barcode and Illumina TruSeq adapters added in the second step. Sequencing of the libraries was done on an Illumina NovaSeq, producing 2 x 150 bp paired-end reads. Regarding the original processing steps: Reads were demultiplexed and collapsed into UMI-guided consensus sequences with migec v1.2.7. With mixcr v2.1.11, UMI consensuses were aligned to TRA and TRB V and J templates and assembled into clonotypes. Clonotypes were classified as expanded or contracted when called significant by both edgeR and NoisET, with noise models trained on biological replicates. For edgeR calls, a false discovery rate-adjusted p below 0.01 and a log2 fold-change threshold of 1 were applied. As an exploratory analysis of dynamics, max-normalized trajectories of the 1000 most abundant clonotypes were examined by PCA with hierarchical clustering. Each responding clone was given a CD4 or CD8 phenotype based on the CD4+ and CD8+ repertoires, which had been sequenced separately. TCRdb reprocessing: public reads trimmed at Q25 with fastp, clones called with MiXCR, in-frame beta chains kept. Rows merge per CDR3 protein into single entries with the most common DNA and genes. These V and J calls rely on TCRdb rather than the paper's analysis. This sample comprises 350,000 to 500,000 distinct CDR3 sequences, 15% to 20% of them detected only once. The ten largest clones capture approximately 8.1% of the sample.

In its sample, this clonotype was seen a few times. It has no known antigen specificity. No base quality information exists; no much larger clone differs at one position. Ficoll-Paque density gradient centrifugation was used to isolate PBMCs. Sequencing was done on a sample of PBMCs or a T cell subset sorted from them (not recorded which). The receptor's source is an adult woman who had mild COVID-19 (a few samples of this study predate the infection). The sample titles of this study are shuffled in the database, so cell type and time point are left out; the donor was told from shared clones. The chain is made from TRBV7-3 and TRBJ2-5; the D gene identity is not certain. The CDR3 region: CASSLMGSGETQYF. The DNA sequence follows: TGTGCCAGCAGCTTAATGGGGTCGGGAGAGACCCAGTACTTC.